This T cell receptor beta chain stems from a study of vaccination effects on CD4 cells after COVID-19. Points on this clone: Its antigen is undetermined.

Sequencing followed a ViraFEST assay step that expanded antigen-specific CD4+ T cells with viral peptide pools. After roughly 10 days in culture, the CD4+ T cells were isolated. Vaccine recipients, nucleocapsid antibody negative, had no prior SARS-CoV-2 infection. Overall study results and limits: By a late point after vaccination, infection- and vaccine-induced clones had shrunk markedly through clonal contraction. Healthy vaccine recipients' vaccine-induced clones were almost all SARS-CoV-2 mono-reactive.

Profiling relied on immunoSEQ multiplex PCR, and the TCRdb table lists in-frame clones only, not all of them. Here the sample spans 65,000 to 90,000 clones, 65% to 85% being singletons. CDR3 length: 14 residues. Looked up from germline, CDR1 is MNHEY and CDR2 is SMNVEV (reference sequence). V was trimmed by 4 bases and J by 6 bases, leaving 15 bases between them. The sequence was collected from a human donor who received a COVID-19 vaccine. J is TRBJ1-1 and V is TRBV27; D may be TRBD1 (5 bases). The material was CD4+ T cells from PBMCs cultured with HCoV-NL63 spike peptides, obtained before COVID-19 vaccination. This CDR3 reads CASSSSGTGPEAFF. The CDR3 region has the DNA TGTGCCAGCAGTTCTTCCGGGACCGGCCCTGAAGCTTTCTTT.